This T cell receptor beta chain was profiled in a study of blood T cell repertoires in COVID-19. Study in general: The analysed material was cDNA or gDNA that came from T cells, B-cell-depleted T cells, or PBMCs.

Repertoires were generated with immunoSEQ multiplex PCR, while TCRdb's copy carries only in-frame clones and drops some. The data contain 270,000 or so clones, approximately 84% of them singletons. V lost 3 bases to trimming and J lost 0 bases; unmatched junction nucleotides: 7. CDR1 and CDR2 (germline): MNHEY, SMNVEV (reference sequence). The CDR3 length is 17 residues. This sequence originates from a human donor with COVID-19, enrolled during active disease. The donor label of this sample is uncertain. The specimen sequenced was peripheral blood. The chain links TRBV27 to TRBJ2-3; 9 nucleotides align to TRBD1. Here the CDR3 DNA reads TGTGCCAGCAGTTTCAACAGGGGGCCGATTAGCACAGATACGCAGTATTTT. It encodes CASSFNRGPISTDTQYF.